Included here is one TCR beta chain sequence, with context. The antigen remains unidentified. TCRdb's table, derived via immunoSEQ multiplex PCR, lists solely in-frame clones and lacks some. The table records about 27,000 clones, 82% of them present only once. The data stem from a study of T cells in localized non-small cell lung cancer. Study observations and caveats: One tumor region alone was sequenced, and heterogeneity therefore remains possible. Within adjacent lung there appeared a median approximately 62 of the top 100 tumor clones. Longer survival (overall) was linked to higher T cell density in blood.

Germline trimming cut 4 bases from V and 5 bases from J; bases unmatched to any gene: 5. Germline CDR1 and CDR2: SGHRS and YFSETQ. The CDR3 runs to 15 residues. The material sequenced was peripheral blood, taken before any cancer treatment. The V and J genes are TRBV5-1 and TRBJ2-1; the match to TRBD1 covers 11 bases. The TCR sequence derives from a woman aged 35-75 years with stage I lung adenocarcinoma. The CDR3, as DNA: TGCGCCAGCAGCCTCGGGACAGGGGGAAACAATGAGCAGTTCTTC. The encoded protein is CASSLGTGGNNEQFF.